This T cell receptor beta chain was documented in a study of blood T cell repertoires in COVID-19 (dated by TCRdb to 2018 to 2021). About the study as a whole: Samples from collaborators originated in the United States, Italy and Spain and spanned both the acute and convalescent phases of COVID-19. The material from the prospective study consisted of cDNA or gDNA derived from T cells, B-cell-depleted T cells, or PBMCs. Deeply sampled blood TCRbeta repertoires from subjects exposed to, actively infected with, or recovered from COVID-19 were included in the dataset. The repertoires were made available in a free public database intended to serve as a resource for research on the immune response to SARS-CoV-2. The samples were drawn from the first 160 participants of the ongoing ImmuneRACE study and from about 1,200 subjects provided by 6 global collaborators. Sample metadata almost always included a de-identified subject ID, COVID-19 status, age in years and sex. Where HLA class I and class II types were available, the types were taken from metadata supplied by the sample provider, not from assay-based typing. Broad study findings and their caveats: The amount of clinical and demographic metadata varied by source and participant and was provided uncurated.

The immunoSEQ Assay, a bias-controlled multiplex PCR, was used to amplify TCRbeta CDR3 regions from genomic DNA. Turning to the authors' computational methods: The number of nucleated cells in each sample was estimated by amplification of reference gene primers within the assay. Sequence reads were collapsed and filtered to measure the absolute abundance of every unique TCRbeta CDR3 rearrangement. For each sample, productive Simpson clonality was calculated as the square root of Simpson's diversity index over productive rearrangements. In TCRdb, the immuneACCESS table is reduced to in-frame sequences with V and J assigned. These tables do not hold every clone; where another copy was compared, an unresolved V gene accounts for under half, and the others remain unexplained. The D gene and trimming were derived from the DNA, and the V and J assignments and clone size from that table. The sample data list 200,000 to 250,000 clones, and 80% to 90% of these were observed just once. The biggest ten clones account for around 9.2% of the sample.

Turning to this clone: No cognate antigen has been identified for it. No qualities accompany the bases; no much larger clone lies one base away.

In the prospective study, participants were roughly 18 to 100 years old, resided in about two dozen geographic areas of the United States, and were enrolled through a virtual design. In the prospective study, cohorts were assigned on the basis of participant-reported clinical history obtained from a screening survey and a study questionnaire. Recovered participants in ImmuneRACE Cohort 3 were defined as having two consecutive negative NP/OP PCR tests, clearance from a healthcare professional, or resolution of symptoms. Each participant in the prospective study had whole blood, serum and a nasopharyngeal or oropharyngeal swab collected by mobile phlebotomists. Over a roughly 2-month period, participants in the prospective study had the option of providing additional blood draws and questionnaires. Blood samples from the prospective study were shipped frozen or at room temperature prior to DNA extraction.

Based on the germline V gene, the CDR1 and CDR2 sequences are SGHTA and FQGNSA. Deletion took 0 bases off V and 7 bases off J, with a span of 7 bases between the germline ends. The CDR3 contains 13 residues, cysteine and phenylalanine counted. Only CDR3 DNA remains: 39 bases, in frame from the first base. The sequence derives from a man aged 35-49 years who had recovered from COVID-19. Sequenced input: PBMCs or T cells enriched from blood (not recorded which). Recombination linked TRBV7-2 to TRBJ2-1; no D gene is confidently identified. The DNA is TGTGCCAGCAGCTTAGCTAGCCGAAATGAGCAGTTCTTC. Translation gives CASSLASRNEQFF. Where the CDR3 stops, the reference TRBV7-2 and TRBJ2-1 genes take over; the full variable domain is GAGVSQSPSNKVTEKGKDVELRCDPISGHTALYWYRQSLGQGLEFLIYFQGNSAPDKSGLPSDRFSAERTGGSVSTLTIQRTQQEDSAVYLCASSLASRNEQFFGPGTRLTVL.